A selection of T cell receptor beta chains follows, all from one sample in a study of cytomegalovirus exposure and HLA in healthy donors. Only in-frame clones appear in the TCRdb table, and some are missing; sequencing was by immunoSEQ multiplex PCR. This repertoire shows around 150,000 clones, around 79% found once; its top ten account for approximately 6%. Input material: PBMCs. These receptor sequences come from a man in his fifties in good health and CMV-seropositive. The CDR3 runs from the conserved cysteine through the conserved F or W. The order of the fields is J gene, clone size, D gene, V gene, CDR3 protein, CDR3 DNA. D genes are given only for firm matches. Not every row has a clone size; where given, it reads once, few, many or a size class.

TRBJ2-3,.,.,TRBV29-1,CSVETILLLGRGTDTQYF,TGCAGCGTTGAAACCATATTATTACTGGGTCGGGGCACAGATACGCAGTATTTT
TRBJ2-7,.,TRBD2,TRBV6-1,CASRMGTSGSYEQYF,TGTGCCAGCAGGATGGGGACTAGCGGGAGTTACGAGCAGTACTTC
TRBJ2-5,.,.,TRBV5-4,CASSSARDHQETQYF,TGTGCCAGCAGTTCCGCGCGGGACCACCAAGAGACCCAGTACTTC
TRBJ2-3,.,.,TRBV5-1,CASSLAGPDTQYF,TGCGCCAGCAGCTTGGCAGGGCCGGATACGCAGTATTTT
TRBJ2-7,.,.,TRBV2,CASSEGLDYEQYF,TGTGCCAGCAGTGAAGGACTCGACTACGAGCAGTACTTC
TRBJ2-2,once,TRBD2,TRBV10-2,CASSELTGTSLTGELFF,TGCGCCAGCAGTGAATTAACCGGGACTAGTCTCACCGGGGAGCTGTTTTTT
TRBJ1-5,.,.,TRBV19,CASSYTGGYSNQPQHF,TGTGCCAGTAGTTATACGGGAGGTTATAGCAATCAGCCCCAGCATTTT
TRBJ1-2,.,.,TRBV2,CASRNDRIYGYTF,TGTGCCAGCAGGAACGACAGGATCTATGGCTACACCTTC
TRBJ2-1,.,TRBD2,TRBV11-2,CASSLDLGLAGGWNEQFF,TGTGCCAGCAGCTTAGATCTGGGGCTAGCGGGAGGGTGGAATGAGCAGTTCTTC
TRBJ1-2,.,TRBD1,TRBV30,CAYTDRGNYGYTF,TGTGCCTACACGGACAGGGGTAACTATGGCTACACCTTC
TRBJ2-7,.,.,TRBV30,CAWGHSREQYF,TGTGCCTGGGGACACTCCCGCGAGCAGTACTTC
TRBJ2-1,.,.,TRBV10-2,CASKSSYNEQFF,TGCGCCAGCAAGAGCTCCTACAATGAGCAGTTCTTC
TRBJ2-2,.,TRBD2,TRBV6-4,CASSDRLAGGLQNTGELFF,TGTGCCAGCAGTGACCGGCTAGCGGGAGGGTTACAGAACACCGGGGAGCTGTTTTTT
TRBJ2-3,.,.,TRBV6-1,CASSEEGVLRDTQYF,TGTGCCAGCAGTGAAGAGGGGGTCCTTCGAGATACGCAGTATTTT
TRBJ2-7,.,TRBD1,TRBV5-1,CASQYRGSYEQYF,TGCGCCAGCCAATACAGGGGCTCCTACGAGCAGTACTTC
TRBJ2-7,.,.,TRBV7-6,CASSPRWSYEQYF,TGTGCCAGCAGCCCCCGGTGGAGCTACGAGCAGTACTTC
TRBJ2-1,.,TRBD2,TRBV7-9,CASSLAGLAGVGFF,TGTGCCAGCAGCTTAGCGGGTCTAGCGGGAGTCGGGTTCTTC
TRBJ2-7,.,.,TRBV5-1,CASSLVQGTYEQYF,TGCGCCAGCAGCTTGGTGCAGGGGACCTACGAGCAGTACTTC
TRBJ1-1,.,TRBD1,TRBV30,CAWSRQGGTEAFF,TGTGCCTGGAGTAGACAGGGAGGCACTGAAGCTTTCTTT
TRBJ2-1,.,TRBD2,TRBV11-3,CASSPGTSGYNEQFF,TGTGCCAGCAGCCCCGGGACTAGCGGATACAATGAGCAGTTCTTC
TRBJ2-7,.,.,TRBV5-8,CASSLRGIGSYEQYF,TGTGCCAGCAGCCTCAGGGGAATCGGCTCCTACGAGCAGTACTTC
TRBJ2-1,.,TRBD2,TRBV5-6,CASSSSGRLPGDEQFF,TGTGCCAGCAGCTCTAGCGGGAGGCTGCCGGGCGATGAGCAGTTCTTC
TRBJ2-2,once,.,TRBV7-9,CSSSPSAGELFF,TGTTCCAGCAGCCCCTCAGCCGGGGAGCTGTTTTTT